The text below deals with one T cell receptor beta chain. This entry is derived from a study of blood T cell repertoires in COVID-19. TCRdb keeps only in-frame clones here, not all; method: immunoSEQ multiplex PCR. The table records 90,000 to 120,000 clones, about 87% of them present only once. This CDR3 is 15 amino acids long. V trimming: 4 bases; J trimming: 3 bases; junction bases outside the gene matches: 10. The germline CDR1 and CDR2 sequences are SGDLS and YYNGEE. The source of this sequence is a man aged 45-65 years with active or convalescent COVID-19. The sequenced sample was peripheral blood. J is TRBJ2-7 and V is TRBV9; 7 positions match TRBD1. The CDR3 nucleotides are TGTGCCAGCAGCCCAGGGACAGCGCCTATCTACGAGCAGTACTTC. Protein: CASSPGTAPIYEQYF.